This TCR beta chain is from a study of cytomegalovirus exposure and HLA in healthy donors. Study-wide results and limits: About 87% or about 30% of the time was how often most TCR beta V segments were productive, according to an earlier analysis. Several of the most significant clusters appeared linked to common viral pathogens, based on a later analysis. Cytomegalovirus-associated status was assigned to 164 TCR beta chains.

Researchers ran the PCR with 60 Vbeta and 13 Jbeta primers. Measured with immunoSEQ multiplex PCR; TCRdb has only the in-frame clones, and not every one. In all, the sample yields about 130,000 clones. The CDR3 runs 14 residues. The germline V gene encodes CDR1 SGHDT and CDR2 YYEEEE. The V and J ends lost 2 bases and 4 bases, in that order; junction bases with no gene match: 5. Notes on this clone: As yet, its antigen is unknown.

This chain uses TRBV5-6 with TRBJ2-7, with 8 bases matching TRBD1. This clonotype was obtained from a woman in her sixties in good health and CMV-seronegative. Specimen: PBMCs. The CDR3 sequence is CASSFYQGAYEQYF. In nucleotides, the CDR3 is TGTGCCAGCAGCTTTTATCAGGGGGCTTACGAGCAGTACTTC.